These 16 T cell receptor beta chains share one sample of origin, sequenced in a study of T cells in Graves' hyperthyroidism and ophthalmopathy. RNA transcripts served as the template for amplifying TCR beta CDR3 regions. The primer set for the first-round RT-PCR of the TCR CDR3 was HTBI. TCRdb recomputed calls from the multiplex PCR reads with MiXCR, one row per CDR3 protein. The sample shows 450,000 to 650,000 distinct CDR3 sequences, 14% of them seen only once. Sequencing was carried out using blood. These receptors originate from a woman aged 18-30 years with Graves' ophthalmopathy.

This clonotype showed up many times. The chain's CDR3 is CSATTGGPSYNEQFF. The DNA of the CDR3 is TGCAGTGCCACCACAGGGGGGCCCTCTTACAATGAGCAGTTCTTC. This chain connects TRBV20-1 to TRBJ2-1; 8 bases are shared with TRBD1. CDR1 is DFQATT, CDR2 SNEGSKA, per germline (reference sequence). The CDR3 is made up of 15 amino acids. V lost 6 bases and J lost 4; bases outside the gene matches: 11.

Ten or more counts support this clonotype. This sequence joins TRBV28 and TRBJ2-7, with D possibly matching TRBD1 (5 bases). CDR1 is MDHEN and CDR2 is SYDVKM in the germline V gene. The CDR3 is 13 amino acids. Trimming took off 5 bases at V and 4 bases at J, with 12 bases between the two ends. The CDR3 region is CASSRPGLYEQYF. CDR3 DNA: TGTGCCAGCAGTCGACCAGGGCTGTACGAGCAGTACTTC.

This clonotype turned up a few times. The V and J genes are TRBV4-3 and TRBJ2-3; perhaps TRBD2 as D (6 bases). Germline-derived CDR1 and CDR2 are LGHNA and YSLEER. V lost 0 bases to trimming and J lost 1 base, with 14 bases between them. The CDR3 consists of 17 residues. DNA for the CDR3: TGCGCCAGCAGCCAAGATCTCCAGGGAGGCGGCACAGATACGCAGTATTTT. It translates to CASSQDLQGGGTDTQYF.

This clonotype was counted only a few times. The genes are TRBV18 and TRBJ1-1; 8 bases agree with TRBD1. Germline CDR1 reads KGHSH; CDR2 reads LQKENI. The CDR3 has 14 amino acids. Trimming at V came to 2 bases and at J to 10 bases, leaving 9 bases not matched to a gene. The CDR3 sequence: CASSPVLQGEAAFF. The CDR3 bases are TGTGCCAGCTCACCAGTCCTACAGGGGGAGGCAGCTTTCTTT.

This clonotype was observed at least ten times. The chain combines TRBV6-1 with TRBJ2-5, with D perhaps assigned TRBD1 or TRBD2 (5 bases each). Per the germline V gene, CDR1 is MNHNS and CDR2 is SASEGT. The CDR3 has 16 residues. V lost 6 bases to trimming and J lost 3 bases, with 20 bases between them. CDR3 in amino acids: CASSVLAGRSEETQYF. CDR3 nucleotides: TGTGCCAGCAGCGTATTGGCAGGGAGATCAGAAGAGACCCAGTACTTC.

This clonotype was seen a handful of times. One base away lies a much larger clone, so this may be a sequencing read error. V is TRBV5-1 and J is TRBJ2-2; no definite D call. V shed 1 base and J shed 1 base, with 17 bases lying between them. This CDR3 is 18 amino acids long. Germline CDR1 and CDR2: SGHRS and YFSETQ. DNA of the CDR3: TGCGCCAGCAGCTTGCGGTCGGGCATGTCAGGGAACACCGGGGAGCTGTTTTTT. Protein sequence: CASSLRSGMSGNTGELFF.

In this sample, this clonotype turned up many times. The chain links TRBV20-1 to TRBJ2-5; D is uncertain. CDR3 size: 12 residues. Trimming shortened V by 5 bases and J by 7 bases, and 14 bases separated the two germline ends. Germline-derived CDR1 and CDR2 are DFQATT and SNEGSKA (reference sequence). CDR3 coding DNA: TGCAGTGCTGGGAAAAGTGATTGGACCCAGTACTTC. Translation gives CSAGKSDWTQYF.

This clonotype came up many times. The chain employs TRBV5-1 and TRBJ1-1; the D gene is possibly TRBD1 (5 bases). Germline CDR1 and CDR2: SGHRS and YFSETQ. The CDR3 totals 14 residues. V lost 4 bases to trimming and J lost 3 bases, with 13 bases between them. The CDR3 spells CASSRGPRDTEAFF. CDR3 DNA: TGCGCCAGCAGCCGGGGACCTCGGGACACTGAAGCTTTCTTT.

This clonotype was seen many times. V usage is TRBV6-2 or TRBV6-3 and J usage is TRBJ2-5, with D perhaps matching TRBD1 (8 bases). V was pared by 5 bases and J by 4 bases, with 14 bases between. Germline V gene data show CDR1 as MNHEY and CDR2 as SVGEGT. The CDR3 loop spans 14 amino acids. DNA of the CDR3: TGTGCCAGCAGTCACAGGGGGAGGGGAGAGACCCAGTACTTC. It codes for CASSHRGRGETQYF.

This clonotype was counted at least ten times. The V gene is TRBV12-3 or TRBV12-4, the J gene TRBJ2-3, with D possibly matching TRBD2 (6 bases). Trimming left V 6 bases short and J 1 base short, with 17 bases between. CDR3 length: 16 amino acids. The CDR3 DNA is TGTGCCAGCAGCCCCTTCGGAGGGGAGGGCACAGATACGCAGTATTTT. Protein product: CASSPFGGEGTDTQYF.

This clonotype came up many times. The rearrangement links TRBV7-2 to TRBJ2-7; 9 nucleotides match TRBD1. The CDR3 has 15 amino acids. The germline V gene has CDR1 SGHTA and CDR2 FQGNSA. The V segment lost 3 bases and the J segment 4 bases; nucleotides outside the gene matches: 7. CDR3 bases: TGTGCCAGCAGCTTGTTGACAGGGGGAGTTTACGAGCAGTACTTC. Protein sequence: CASSLLTGGVYEQYF. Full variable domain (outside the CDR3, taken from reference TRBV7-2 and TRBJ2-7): GAGVSQSPSNKVTEKGKDVELRCDPISGHTALYWYRQSLGQGLEFLIYFQGNSAPDKSGLPSDRFSAERTGGSVSTLTIQRTQQEDSAVYLCASSLLTGGVYEQYFGPGTRLTVT.

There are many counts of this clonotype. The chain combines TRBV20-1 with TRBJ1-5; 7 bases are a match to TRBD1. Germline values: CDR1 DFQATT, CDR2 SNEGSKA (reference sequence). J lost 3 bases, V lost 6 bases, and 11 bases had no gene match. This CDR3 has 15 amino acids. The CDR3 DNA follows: TGCAGTGCCTCGGAGGGGGCCCATAACAATCAGCCCCAGCATTTT. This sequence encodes CSASEGAHNNQPQHF.

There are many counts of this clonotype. The CDR3 nucleotides read TGTGCCAGCAGGATGGACGCGGCCGCCTCTGGAAACACCATATATTTT. Translating gives CASRMDAAASGNTIYF. V and J are TRBV11-2 and TRBJ1-3; D remains ambiguous. Per the germline V gene, CDR1 is SGHAT and CDR2 is FQNNGV. The ends were cut back, 6 bases at V and 0 bases at J, with 15 bases in the middle. The CDR3 totals 16 residues.

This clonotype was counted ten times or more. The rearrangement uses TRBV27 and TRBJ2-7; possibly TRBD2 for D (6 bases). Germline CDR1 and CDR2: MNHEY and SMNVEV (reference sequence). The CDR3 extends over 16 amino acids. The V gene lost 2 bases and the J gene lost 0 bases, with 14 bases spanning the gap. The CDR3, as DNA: TGTGCCAGCAGTTTAGGTCCCGCGGGGCTCTCCTACGAGCAGTACTTC. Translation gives CASSLGPAGLSYEQYF.

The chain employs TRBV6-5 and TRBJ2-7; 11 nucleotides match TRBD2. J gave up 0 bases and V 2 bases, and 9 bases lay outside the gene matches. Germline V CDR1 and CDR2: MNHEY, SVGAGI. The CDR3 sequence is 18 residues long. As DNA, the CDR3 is TGTGCCAGCAGTTACCCGACTAGCGGGAACCAGTTCTCCTACGAGCAGTACTTC. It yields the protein CASSYPTSGNQFSYEQYF.

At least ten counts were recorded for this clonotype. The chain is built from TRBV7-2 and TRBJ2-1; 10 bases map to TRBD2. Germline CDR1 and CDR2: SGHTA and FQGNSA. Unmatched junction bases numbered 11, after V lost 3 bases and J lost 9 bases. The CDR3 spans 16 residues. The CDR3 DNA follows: TGTGCCAGCAGCTTGGCCCTAGCGGGAGTTTTCACTGAGCAGTTCTTC. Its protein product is CASSLALAGVFTEQFF.